The 22 T cell receptor beta chains listed next were all sequenced from one sample in a study of blood T cells in healthy people across ages. The second PCR ran about 6 to 12 cycles with a sample-barcoded 5' primer and J-beta primers. Each CDR3 protein gets one entry after TCRdb re-called the 5' RACE reads with MiXCR. The sample contains hundreds of thousands of distinct CDR3 sequences, 20% to 25% of which appear only once. This sample was also put to use in a study of T cells of mothers and their children.

The sample consisted of blood. The receptors were gathered from a boy between 10 and 17 years old in good health.

A few counts support this clonotype. The chain links TRBV6-1 to TRBJ2-1; 9 nucleotides agree with TRBD1. CDR1 MNHNS and CDR2 SASEGT come from the germline V gene. V lost 5 bases, J lost 10 bases, and 12 bases stayed unmatched. CDR3 length equals 15 residues. The CDR3 loop is CASSPSGTGKREQFF. The DNA of the CDR3 is TGTGCCAGCAGTCCAAGCGGGACAGGGAAACGGGAGCAGTTCTTC.

The chain recombines TRBV13 with TRBJ2-5; 14 bases line up with TRBD2. The CDR3 runs to 17 residues. Unmatched junction bases numbered 7, after V lost 5 bases and J lost 2 bases. The germline gives CDR1 PRHDT, CDR2 FYEKMQ (reference sequence). Here the CDR3 DNA reads TGTGCCAGCAGCATCGGGACTAGCGGGAGCCCGCAAGAGACCCAGTACTTC. Protein product: CASSIGTSGSPQETQYF. Supplemented by reference TRBV13 and TRBJ2-5, the full variable domain reads AAGVIQSPRHLIKEKRETATLKCYPIPRHDTVYWYQQGPGQDPQFLISFYEKMQSDKGSIPDRFSAQQFSDYHSELNMSSLELGDSALYFCASSIGTSGSPQETQYFGPGTRLLVL.

The rearrangement uses TRBV10-3 and TRBJ2-2; D is possibly TRBD1 (5 bases). CDR1 is ENHRY and CDR2 is SYGVKD in the germline V gene. The V end lost 3 bases, the J end lost 7 bases, and 15 bases lay between the germline ends. The CDR3 runs to 15 residues. CDR3 DNA: TGTGCCATCAGTGACCCTGGCTGGGGCGGCGGGGAGCTGTTTTTT. This sequence encodes CAISDPGWGGGELFF.

The CDR3 here is CSASVLDGFSEQFF. DNA for the CDR3: TGCAGTGCTAGTGTGTTGGACGGCTTCTCTGAGCAGTTCTTC. This chain uses TRBV20-1 with TRBJ2-1; D remains unclear. The V gene's germline CDR1 is DFQATT and CDR2 SNEGSKA (reference sequence). This CDR3 spans 14 amino acids. With 3 bases removed from V and 9 bases from J, the gap between germline ends came to 18 bases.

Concerning this clonotype itself: The junction differs from germline at one of its ends, possibly a read error. The chain carries TRBV28 and TRBJ2-3; D unresolved. The germline V gene encodes CDR1 MDHEN and CDR2 SYDVKM. CDR3 length: 13 residues. The CDR3 region is CARSFARTDTQYF. DNA for the CDR3: TGTGCCCGCAGTTTCGCCCGCACAGATACGCAGTATTTT.

This chain links TRBV29-1 with TRBJ1-2; 9 nucleotides agree with TRBD1. V was clipped by 2 bases and J by 6 bases; unmatched bases: 10. CDR3 length: 15 residues. CDR1 and CDR2 from the germline V gene are SQVTM and ANQGSEA. DNA for the CDR3: TGCAGCGTTGAATCTACAGGGGGCGATAGGCATGGCTACACCTTC. Protein product: CSVESTGGDRHGYTF.

CDR3 protein: CSVDSSPVTDTQYF. CDR3 bases: TGCAGCGTTGATTCGTCGCCAGTCACAGATACGCAGTATTTT. The gene calls are TRBV29-1 and TRBJ2-3; D gene unclear. In germline, CDR1 is SQVTM, CDR2 ANQGSEA. Trimming removed 3 bases at V and 2 bases at J, with 12 bases between. The CDR3 loop spans 14 amino acids.

V gene TRBV28 combines with J gene TRBJ1-5; D remains ambiguous. The CDR3 contains 14 residues. Trimming took 6 bases from V and 5 from J, leaving 14 bases between them. Germline CDR1 and CDR2: MDHEN and SYDVKM. For the CDR3, the DNA is TGTGCCAGCAGCCCGGTTCGTATGGATCAGCCCCAGCATTTT. It is translated as CASSPVRMDQPQHF.

The sample holds a few counts of this clonotype. V usage is TRBV15 and J usage is TRBJ2-5, with TRBD1 matching over 9 bases. Germline CDR1 reads LNHNV; CDR2 reads YYDKDF (reference sequence). The CDR3 spans 16 residues. Trimming at V came to 2 bases and at J to 4 bases, leaving 8 bases not matched to a gene. The CDR3 DNA sequence: TGTGCCACCAGCAGAAAGAGGACAGGGGCCGGAGAGACCCAGTACTTC. Translation: CATSRKRTGAGETQYF.

This clonotype was detected ten times or more. The genes are TRBV21-1 and TRBJ1-1. TRBV21-1 is described as a pseudogene. This CDR3 comprises 17 residues. CDR3 region: CALPTPREQRSNTEAFF. Written as DNA, the CDR3 is TGTGCTCTGCCTACTCCTAGGGAACAGAGGTCTAACACTGAAGCTTTCTTT.

This chain uses TRBV7-9 with TRBJ2-7, with TRBD2 matching 7 bases. The DNA end is a closer match to TRBJ2-5, so the J assignment may be wrong. The CDR3 is made up of 13 amino acids. Germline CDR1 and CDR2: SEHNR and FQNEAQ (reference sequence). The CDR3 here is CASMPSGQETQYF. The CDR3 DNA follows: TGTGCCAGCATGCCTAGCGGCCAAGAGACCCAGTACTTC.

The V and J genes are TRBV27 and TRBJ1-2, with D tentatively TRBD1 (6 bases). CDR3 size: 16 residues. Trimming pared 1 base from V and 6 bases from J, leaving 18 bases between. Germline CDR1 is MNHEY and CDR2 is SMNVEV (reference sequence). This CDR3 reads CASSLYGVTGTNGYTF. CDR3 bases: TGTGCCAGCAGTTTATATGGGGTAACAGGGACAAATGGCTACACCTTC.

This clonotype showed up just a few times. The CDR3 loop is CSAASRLAAFPYEQYF. The DNA for the CDR3 is TGCAGTGCTGCCTCGAGACTAGCGGCTTTTCCCTACGAGCAGTACTTC. The V call is TRBV20-1, the J call TRBJ2-7, with 9 positions matching TRBD2. The CDR3 has 16 residues. Looked up from germline, CDR1 is DFQATT and CDR2 is SNEGSKA (reference sequence). V trimming: 5 bases; J trimming: 2 bases; junction bases outside the gene matches: 13.

V usage is TRBV2 and J usage is TRBJ2-7, with D unclear. V dropped 7 bases and J dropped 0 bases, with 13 bases sitting between them. Germline CDR1 and CDR2: SNHLY and FYNNEI. CDR3 length: 14 amino acids. The CDR3 DNA follows: TGTGCCAGCACTCCGTCCCTCCCCTCCTACGAGCAGTACTTC. Amino acid sequence: CASTPSLPSYEQYF.

There are a few counts of this clonotype. The chain carries TRBV12-3 or TRBV12-4 and TRBJ1-3, with D tentatively TRBD1 (6 bases). Trimming took 0 bases from V and 8 from J, leaving 8 bases between them. This CDR3 has 13 amino acids. The CDR3 nucleotides are TGTGCCAGCAGTTTAGCAGGGGGTGACACCATATATTTT. Its translation: CASSLAGGDTIYF.

This clonotype was found a few times. This chain joins TRBV12-3 or TRBV12-4 and TRBJ1-2; D is unresolved. The CDR3 has 15 amino acids. The V gene lost 5 bases and the J gene lost 6 bases, with 19 bases spanning the gap. CDR3 coding DNA: TGTGCCAGCAGTCACGTTATGAGTATTTATGATGGCTACACCTTC. Translating it yields CASSHVMSIYDGYTF.

Note on this clonotype: The junction departs from germline at one end; a sequencing error may be responsible. The chain is built from TRBV7-9 and TRBJ1-5; D remains unclear. This CDR3 is 13 amino acids long. The germline CDR1 and CDR2 sequences are SEHNR and FQNEAQ (reference sequence). The CDR3 coding sequence is TGTGCCGGCAGCTTGGGCGGAAATCAGCCCCAGCATTTT. Its protein product is CAGSLGGNQPQHF.

V usage is TRBV19 and J usage is TRBJ2-5; the D gene is possibly TRBD1 (6 bases). The CDR3 sequence is 14 residues long. CDR1 and CDR2 from the germline V gene are LNHDA and SQIVND (reference sequence). V lost 7 bases and J lost 2, with 14 bases in between. CDR3 in DNA: TGTGCCAGTAATACAGGGACGGCTCAAGAGACCCAGTACTTC. It yields the protein CASNTGTAQETQYF.

The genes are TRBV29-1 and TRBJ2-7; 10 bases line up with TRBD2. The V gene end was trimmed by 3 bases and the J gene end by 4 bases; junction bases not matched to a gene: 9. This CDR3 is 15 amino acids long. The germline V gene has CDR1 SQVTM and CDR2 ANQGSEA. In DNA form, the CDR3 reads TGCAGCGTTGAGGAACTAGCGGGAAATTCTTACGAGCAGTACTTC. It specifies CSVEELAGNSYEQYF.

The chain combines TRBV23-1 with TRBJ2-3; D is uncertain. TRBV23-1 is known as an ORF, though its function is uncertain. The CDR3 sequence is 11 residues long. The CDR3 protein is CACWVPDTQYF. In nucleotides, the CDR3 is TGCGCTTGTTGGGTCCCAGATACGCAGTATTTT.

In its sample, this clonotype was seen a few times. The chain employs TRBV29-1 and TRBJ2-5; 10 nucleotides line up with TRBD2. V was clipped by 0 bases and J by 1 base; unmatched bases: 8. The CDR3 is made up of 17 amino acids. Germline V lookup: CDR1 SQVTM, CDR2 ANQGSEA. CDR3 DNA sequence: TGCAGCGTTGAAGATCCATTCCAGCGGGAGGGCCAAGAGACCCAGTACTTC. Protein sequence: CSVEDPFQREGQETQYF.

This clonotype was detected only a few times. This rearrangement joins TRBV28 to TRBJ2-7; the D gene is possibly TRBD1 (6 bases). Germline assignment: CDR1 MDHEN and CDR2 SYDVKM. With 4 bases removed from V and 2 bases from J, the gap between germline ends came to 15 bases. The CDR3 contains 15 residues. CDR3 sequence: CASSYRDIRAYEQYF. CDR3 sequence (DNA): TGTGCCAGCAGTTACAGGGACATACGGGCCTACGAGCAGTACTTC.